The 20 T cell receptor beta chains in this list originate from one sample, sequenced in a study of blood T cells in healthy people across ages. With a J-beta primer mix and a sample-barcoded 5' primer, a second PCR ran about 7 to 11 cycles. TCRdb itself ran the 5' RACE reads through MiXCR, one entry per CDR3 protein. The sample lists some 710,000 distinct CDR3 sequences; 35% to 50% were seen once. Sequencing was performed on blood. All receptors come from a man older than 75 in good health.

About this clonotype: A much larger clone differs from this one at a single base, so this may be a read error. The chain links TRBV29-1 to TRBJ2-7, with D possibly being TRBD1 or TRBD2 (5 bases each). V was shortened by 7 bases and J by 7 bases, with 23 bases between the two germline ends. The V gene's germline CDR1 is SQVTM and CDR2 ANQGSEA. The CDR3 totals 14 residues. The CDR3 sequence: CSAGHGTVYNEQYF. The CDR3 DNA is TGCAGCGCTGGGCATGGGACCGTTTACAATGAGCAGTACTTC.

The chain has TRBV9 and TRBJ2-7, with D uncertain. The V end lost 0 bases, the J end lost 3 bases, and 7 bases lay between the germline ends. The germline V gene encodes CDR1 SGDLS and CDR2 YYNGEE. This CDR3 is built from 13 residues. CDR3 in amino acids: CASSVDLNYEQYF. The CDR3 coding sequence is TGTGCCAGCAGCGTAGATTTGAACTACGAGCAGTACTTC.

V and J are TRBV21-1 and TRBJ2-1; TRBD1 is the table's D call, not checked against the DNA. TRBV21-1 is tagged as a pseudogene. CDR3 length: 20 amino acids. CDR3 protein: CASSACGDRVANRGFNEQFF. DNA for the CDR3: TGTGCCAGCAGCGCCTGCGGGGACAGGGTCGCAAACCGGGGATTCAATGAGCAGTTCTTC.

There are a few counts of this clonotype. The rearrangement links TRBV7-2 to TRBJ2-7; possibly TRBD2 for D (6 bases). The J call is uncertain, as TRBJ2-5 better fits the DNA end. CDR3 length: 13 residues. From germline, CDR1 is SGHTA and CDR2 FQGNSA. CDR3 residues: CASTGGGGETQYF. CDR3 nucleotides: TGTGCCAGCACCGGGGGAGGAGGCGAGACCCAGTACTTC.

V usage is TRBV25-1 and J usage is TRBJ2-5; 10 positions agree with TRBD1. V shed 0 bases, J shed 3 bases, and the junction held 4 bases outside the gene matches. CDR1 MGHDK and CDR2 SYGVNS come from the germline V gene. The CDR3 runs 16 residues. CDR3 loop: CASSEYGTGAKETQYF. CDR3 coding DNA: TGTGCCAGCAGTGAATATGGGACAGGGGCTAAAGAGACCCAGTACTTC.

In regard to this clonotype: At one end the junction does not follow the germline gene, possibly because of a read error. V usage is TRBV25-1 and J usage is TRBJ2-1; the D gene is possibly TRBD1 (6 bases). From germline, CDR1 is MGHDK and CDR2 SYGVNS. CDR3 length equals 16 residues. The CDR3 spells CTSRSSGTPLSYEQFF. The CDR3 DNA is TGTACCAGCAGATCCTCCGGGACACCATTAAGCTATGAGCAGTTCTTC.

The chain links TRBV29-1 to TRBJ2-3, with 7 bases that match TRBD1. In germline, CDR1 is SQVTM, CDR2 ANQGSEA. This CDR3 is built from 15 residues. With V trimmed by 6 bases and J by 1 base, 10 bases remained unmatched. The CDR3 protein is CSVGTQGFGTDTQYF. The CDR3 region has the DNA TGCAGCGTGGGAACACAGGGGTTTGGCACAGATACGCAGTATTTT.

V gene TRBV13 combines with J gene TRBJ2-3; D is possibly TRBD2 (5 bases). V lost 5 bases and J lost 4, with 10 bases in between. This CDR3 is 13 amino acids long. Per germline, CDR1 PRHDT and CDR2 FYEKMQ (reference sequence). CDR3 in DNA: TGTGCCAGCAGCCCTGAGGGCGCAGATACGCAGTATTTT. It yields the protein CASSPEGADTQYF.

This CDR3 reads CASSRVAGSSYNEQFF. CDR3 DNA: TGTGCCAGCAGCCGGGTAGCGGGTTCTTCCTACAATGAGCAGTTCTTC. J is TRBJ2-1 and V is TRBV7-2; 7 nucleotides line up with TRBD2. Trimming at V came to 5 bases and at J to 1 base, leaving 8 bases not matched to a gene. The CDR3 is made up of 16 amino acids. Germline values: CDR1 SGHTA, CDR2 FQGNSA.

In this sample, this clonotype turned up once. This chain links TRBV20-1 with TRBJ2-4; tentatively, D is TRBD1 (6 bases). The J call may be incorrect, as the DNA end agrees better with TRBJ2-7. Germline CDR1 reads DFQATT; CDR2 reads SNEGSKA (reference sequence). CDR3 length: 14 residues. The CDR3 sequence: CSARGINREYEQYF. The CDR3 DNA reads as TGCAGTGCTAGAGGTATCAACAGGGAGTACGAGCAGTACTTC.

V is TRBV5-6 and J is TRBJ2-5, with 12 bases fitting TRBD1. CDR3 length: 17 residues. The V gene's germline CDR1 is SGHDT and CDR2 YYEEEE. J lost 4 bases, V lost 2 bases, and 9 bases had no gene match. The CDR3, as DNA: TGTGCCAGCAGCTTTTACCGGGACAGGGGGCTTGGAGAGACCCAGTACTTC. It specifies CASSFYRDRGLGETQYF.

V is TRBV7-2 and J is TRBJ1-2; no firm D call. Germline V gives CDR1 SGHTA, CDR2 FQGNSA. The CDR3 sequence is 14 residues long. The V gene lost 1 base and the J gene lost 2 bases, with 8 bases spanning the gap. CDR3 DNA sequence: TGTGCCAGCAGCTTAGGCAGGCTCAACTATGGCTACACCTTC. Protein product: CASSLGRLNYGYTF. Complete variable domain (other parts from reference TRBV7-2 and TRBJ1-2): GAGVSQSPSNKVTEKGKDVELRCDPISGHTALYWYRQSLGQGLEFLIYFQGNSAPDKSGLPSDRFSAERTGGSVSTLTIQRTQQEDSAVYLCASSLGRLNYGYTFGSGTRLTVV.

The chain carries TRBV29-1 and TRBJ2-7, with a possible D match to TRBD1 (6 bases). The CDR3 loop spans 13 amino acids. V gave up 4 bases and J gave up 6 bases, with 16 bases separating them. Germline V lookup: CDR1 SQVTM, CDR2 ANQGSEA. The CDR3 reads CSVGEGVIGEQYF. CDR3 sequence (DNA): TGCAGCGTTGGTGAGGGGGTGATTGGCGAGCAGTACTTC.

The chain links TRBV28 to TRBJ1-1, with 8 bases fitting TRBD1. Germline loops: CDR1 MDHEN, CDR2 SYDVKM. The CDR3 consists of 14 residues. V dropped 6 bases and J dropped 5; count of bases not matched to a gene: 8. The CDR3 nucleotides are TGTGCCAGCAGCCCACAGGGGGGTTGGACTGAAGCTTTCTTT. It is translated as CASSPQGGWTEAFF. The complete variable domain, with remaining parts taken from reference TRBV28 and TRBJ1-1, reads DVKVTQSSRYLVKRTGEKVFLECVQDMDHENMFWYRQDPGLGLRLIYFSYDVKMKEKGDIPEGYSVSREKKERFSLILESASTNQTSMYLCASSPQGGWTEAFFGQGTRLTVV.

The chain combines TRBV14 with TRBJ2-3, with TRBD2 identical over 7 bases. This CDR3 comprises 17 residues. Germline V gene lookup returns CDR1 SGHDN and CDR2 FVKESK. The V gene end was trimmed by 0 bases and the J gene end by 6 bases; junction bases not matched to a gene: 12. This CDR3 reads CASSQDKAGPETDTQYF. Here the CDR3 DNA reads TGTGCCAGCAGCCAAGATAAAGCGGGGCCCGAGACGGATACGCAGTATTTT.

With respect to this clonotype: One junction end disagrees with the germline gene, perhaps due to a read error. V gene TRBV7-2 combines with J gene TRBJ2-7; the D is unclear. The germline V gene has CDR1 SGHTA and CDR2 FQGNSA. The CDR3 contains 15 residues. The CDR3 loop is CASSFGSPSNYEQYF. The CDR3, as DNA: TGTGCCAGCAGCTTCGGGTCGCCGTCAAACTACGAGCAGTATTTC.

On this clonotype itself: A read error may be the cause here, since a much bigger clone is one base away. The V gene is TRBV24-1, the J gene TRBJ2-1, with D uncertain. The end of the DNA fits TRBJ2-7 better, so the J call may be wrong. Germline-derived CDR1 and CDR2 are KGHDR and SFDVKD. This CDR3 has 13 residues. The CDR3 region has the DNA TGTGCCATACAGCAGAGCTCCTACAATGAGCAGTACTTC. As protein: CAIQQSSYNEQYF.

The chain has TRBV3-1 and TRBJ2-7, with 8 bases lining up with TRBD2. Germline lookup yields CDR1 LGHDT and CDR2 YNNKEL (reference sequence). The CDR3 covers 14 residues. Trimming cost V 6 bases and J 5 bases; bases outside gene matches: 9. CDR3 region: CASSVSGRVDEQYF. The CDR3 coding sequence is TGTGCCAGCAGTGTGAGCGGGAGAGTCGACGAGCAGTACTTC.

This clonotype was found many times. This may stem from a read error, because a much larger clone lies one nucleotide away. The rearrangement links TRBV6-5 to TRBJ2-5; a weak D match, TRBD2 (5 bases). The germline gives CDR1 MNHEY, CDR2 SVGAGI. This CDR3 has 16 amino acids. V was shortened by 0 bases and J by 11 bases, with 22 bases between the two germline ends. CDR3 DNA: TGTGCCAGCAGTTACTCCGCACAGACTATACACAATGAGCAGTACTTC. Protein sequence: CASSYSAQTIHNEQYF.

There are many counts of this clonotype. The CDR3 reads CSAPNLYEQYF. In DNA form, the CDR3 reads TGCAGTGCACCTAACCTATACGAGCAGTACTTC. The rearrangement links TRBV20-1 to TRBJ2-7; D gene unclear. Germline CDR1 reads DFQATT; CDR2 reads SNEGSKA (reference sequence). This CDR3 comprises 11 residues. The ends were cut back, 6 bases at V and 4 bases at J, with 10 bases in the middle.